Listed below are T cell receptor beta chains from one sample, sequenced in a study of blood T cells in healthy people across ages. TCRdb ran MiXCR on the 5' RACE reads and lists one entry per CDR3 protein. This repertoire shows about 830,000 distinct CDR3 sequences, approximately 59% found once; its top ten account for 25% to 35%. Sample: blood. The receptor source for this set is a man aged 30 to 39 in good health. CDR3s include the opening cysteine and the closing phenylalanine or tryptophan. Fields, in order: J gene, V gene, clone size, D gene, CDR3 protein, CDR3 DNA. The D gene is left open where the match is weak. Not all rows give a size; the values are once, few, many and, for expanded clones, a class.

TRBJ2-1,TRBV5-1,NA,NA,CASSLEPLSSYNEQFF,TGCGCCAGCAGCTTGGAACCCTTGAGCTCCTACAATGAGCAGTTCTTC
TRBJ2-5,TRBV4-2,NA,TRBD1,CASSLQGQSQETQYF,TGTGCCAGCAGCCTCCAGGGACAGAGCCAAGAGACCCAGTACTTC
TRBJ2-3,TRBV7-2,NA,TRBD2,CASSSSPGLAVLSTDTQYF,TGTGCCAGCAGCTCCTCCCCCGGACTAGCGGTACTTAGCACAGATACGCAGTATTTT
TRBJ2-7,TRBV20-1,few,NA,CSARVVQGYYEQYF,TGCAGTGCAAGAGTGGTTCAGGGGTATTACGAGCAGTACTTC
TRBJ2-5,TRBV5-1,NA,NA,CASRTTDRETQYF,TGCGCCAGCAGGACGACAGATCGAGAGACCCAGTACTTC
TRBJ2-1,TRBV6-2/TRBV6-3,NA,NA,CASTFWAGYEQFF,TGTGCCAGCACCTTTTGGGCGGGGTACGAGCAGTTCTTC
TRBJ2-5,TRBV4-3,many,NA,CASSQDRLPETQYF,TGCGCCAGCAGCCAAGATAGGCTACCTGAGACCCAGTACTTC
TRBJ2-4,TRBV4-3,NA,NA,CASSQDRQGEAKNIQYF,TGCGCCAGCAGCCAAGATAGGCAGGGTGAGGCCAAAAACATTCAGTACTTC
TRBJ1-2,TRBV12-3/TRBV12-4,few,TRBD1,CASSVTGVYGYTF,TGTGCCAGCAGTGTGACAGGGGTCTATGGCTACACCTTC
TRBJ2-7,TRBV27,NA,NA,CASSMGGRRTYEQYF,TGTGCCAGCAGCATGGGTGGCAGGCGAACCTACGAGCAGTACTTC
TRBJ2-4,TRBV12-3/TRBV12-4,NA,NA,CASSLIGKEQYF,TGTGCCAGCAGTTTAATAGGGAAAGAGCAGTACTTC
TRBJ2-1,TRBV6-4,NA,TRBD2,CASSPSSGGSSYNEQFF,TGTGCCAGCAGTCCCTCTAGCGGGGGGAGCTCCTACAATGAGCAGTTCTTC
TRBJ2-3,TRBV7-3,NA,TRBD1,CASSLQGDSFGTDTQYF,TGTGCCAGCAGCTTACAGGGGGACAGCTTTGGCACAGATACGCAGTATTTT
TRBJ2-7,TRBV12-3/TRBV12-4,NA,NA,CASREQGKGYEQYF,TGTGCCAGCCGCGAGCAGGGAAAGGGCTACGAGCAGTACTTC
TRBJ1-2,TRBV28,NA,NA,CASSLDGGEGYGYTF,TGTGCCAGCAGCTTGGACGGGGGCGAAGGCTATGGCTACACCTTC
TRBJ2-7,TRBV7-9,NA,NA,CASSSPGTPSYEQYF,TGTGCCAGCAGTTCCCCCGGGACCCCGTCCTACGAGCAGTACTTC
TRBJ2-6,TRBV4-3,NA,NA,CASSQDSLTGSGANVLTF,TGCGCCAGCAGCCAGGACTCCCTTACAGGGTCTGGGGCCAACGTCCTGACTTTC
TRBJ2-5,TRBV29-1,NA,NA,CSVDKNFVETQYF,TGCAGCGTTGATAAGAACTTCGTAGAGACCCAGTACTTC
TRBJ1-1,TRBV4-2,once,NA,CASSQPGFGNTEAFF,TGTGCCAGCAGCCAACCGGGTTTTGGAAACACTGAAGCTTTCTTT
TRBJ2-7,TRBV10-3,NA,NA,CAIRSPGPTEQYF,TGTGCCATCAGAAGCCCCGGGCCCACCGAGCAGTACTTC
TRBJ2-6,TRBV29-1,many,TRBD1,CSVEVPGQGARTNVLTF,TGCAGCGTCGAAGTTCCGGGACAGGGGGCGAGGACCAACGTCCTGACTTTC
TRBJ2-7,TRBV11-1,few,TRBD1,CASSDGADRFSYEQYF,TGTGCCAGCAGCGATGGAGCGGACAGGTTTTCCTACGAGCAGTACTTC
TRBJ2-5,TRBV20-1,few,TRBD1,CSVRTGFKETQYF,TGCAGTGTTCGGACAGGGTTTAAAGAGACCCAGTACTTC
TRBJ2-7,TRBV3-1,many,TRBD1,CASSQAGQGLGEQYF,TGTGCCAGCAGCCAAGCGGGACAGGGGTTGGGAGAGCAGTACTTC
TRBJ1-1,TRBV7-3,NA,NA,CASSLSGAMNAEAFF,TGTGCCAGCAGCTTAAGCGGGGCGATGAACGCCGAAGCTTTCTTT
TRBJ1-1,TRBV10-3,NA,TRBD1,CAISEDRVSNTEAFF,TGTGCCATCAGTGAGGACAGGGTCTCGAACACTGAAGCTTTCTTT